The rows below give T cell receptor beta chains drawn from one sample of a study of identical twins. MiXCR, run by TCRdb on the 5' RACE reads, gives a single entry per CDR3 protein. Here the sample spans hundreds of thousands of distinct CDR3 sequences, less than 9% being singletons. This sample also belongs to another study, concerning yellow fever vaccine responses in identical twins.

Sequenced sample: memory (CD45RO+) T cells sorted from blood. The receptors derive from a woman under 30 in good health. Both conserved end residues are part of each CDR3. The D gene is left open where the match is weak. Clone sizes are given selectively: once, few, many, or a class where the clone is expanded.

clone_size j_call v_call d_call cdr3_aa cdr3_nt
few TRBJ2-5 TRBV7-2 NA CASSRPGETQYF TGTGCCAGCAGCCGGCCGGGGGAGACCCAGTACTTC
many TRBJ2-2 TRBV2 NA CASNERPYTGELFF TGTGCCAGCAACGAGCGCCCATACACCGGGGAGCTGTTTTTT
NA TRBJ1-6 TRBV19 TRBD1 CASSSSWDSSSPLHF TGTGCCAGTAGTTCCTCCTGGGACAGTTCATCACCCCTCCACTTT
many TRBJ2-3 TRBV5-1 NA CASSLVEGSDTQYF TGCGCCAGCAGCTTGGTGGAGGGATCAGATACGCAGTATTTT
many TRBJ1-5 TRBV12-3/TRBV12-4 NA CASTLERGQPQHF TGTGCCAGCACCCTGGAGAGGGGGCAGCCCCAGCATTTT
many TRBJ2-1 TRBV6-2/TRBV6-3 NA CASSLTPDNEQFF TGTGCCAGCAGTTTGACCCCCGACAATGAGCAGTTCTTC
few TRBJ2-5 TRBV3-1 TRBD2 CASSQGSRRLAGGTTKETQYF TGTGCCAGCAGCCAAGGGTCCCGACGACTAGCGGGGGGCACCACCAAAGAGACCCAGTACTTC
NA TRBJ2-5 TRBV3-1 NA CASSQDPIATQYF TGTGCCAGCAGCCAAGATCCTATAGCAACCCAGTACTTC
few TRBJ2-1 TRBV4-1 TRBD1 CASSQAPGTGAFSSYNEQFF TGCGCCAGCAGCCAAGCCCCCGGGACAGGGGCGTTTAGCTCCTACAATGAGCAGTTCTTC
many TRBJ2-5 TRBV3-1 NA CASSQEVADLQETQYF TGTGCCAGCAGCCAAGAGGTAGCGGACCTACAAGAGACCCAGTACTTC
NA TRBJ2-1 TRBV12-3/TRBV12-4 TRBD1 CASRDDRADASYNEQFF TGTGCCAGCAGAGACGACAGGGCTGACGCCTCCTACAATGAGCAGTTCTTC
few TRBJ2-3 TRBV28 NA CASSPRLTGPDTQYF TGTGCCAGCAGTCCCCGACTCACTGGCCCAGATACGCAGTATTTT
NA TRBJ2-3 TRBV6-6 NA CASRSGGTDTQYF TGTGCCAGCAGATCGGGGGGCACAGATACGCAGTATTTT
NA TRBJ1-1 TRBV25-1 NA CASSESKGQNTEAFF TGTGCCAGCAGTGAATCGAAGGGGCAGAACACTGAAGCTTTCTTT
few TRBJ2-6 TRBV6-1 NA CASSETSSGANVLTF TGTGCCAGCAGTGAAACTAGCTCTGGGGCCAACGTCCTGACTTTC
few TRBJ1-2 TRBV5-6 NA CASSLGTYGYTF TGTGCCAGCAGCTTGGGTACTTATGGCTACACCTTC
many TRBJ2-1 TRBV3-1 NA CASSQGRILGDEQFF TGTGCCAGCAGCCAAGGCCGGATCCTGGGAGATGAGCAGTTCTTC
few TRBJ1-4 TRBV3-1 NA CASSPLGEGPRQEKLFF TGTGCCAGCAGCCCCTTAGGCGAAGGGCCCCGGCAGGAAAAACTGTTTTTT
NA TRBJ1-2 TRBV6-2/TRBV6-3 TRBD1 CASTLGQSYGYTF TGTGCCAGCACGCTGGGACAGAGCTATGGCTACACCTTC
NA TRBJ1-3 TRBV7-2 TRBD1 CASSLNSQGVGNTIYF TGTGCCAGCAGCTTAAACTCTCAGGGGGTGGGAAACACCATATATTTT
NA TRBJ2-1 TRBV5-6 NA CASSEGSGVYGGDEQFF TGTGCCAGCAGCGAGGGCTCCGGGGTCTACGGGGGCGATGAGCAGTTCTTC
many TRBJ1-6 TRBV6-2/TRBV6-3 TRBD1 CASKLQGNSPLHF TGTGCCAGCAAATTACAGGGGAATTCACCCCTCCACTTT
few TRBJ1-6 TRBV10-2 TRBD1 CASRRGQGFVSPLHF TGCGCCAGCAGGCGAGGACAGGGTTTCGTTTCACCCCTCCACTTT
many TRBJ2-3 TRBV2 TRBD2 CASRRGRGLAGPSSTDTQYF TGTGCCAGCAGGAGAGGTCGAGGACTAGCGGGACCTTCTAGCACAGATACGCAGTATTTT
many TRBJ2-7 TRBV28 TRBD1 CASSTADRVYEQYF TGTGCCAGCAGTACAGCGGACAGGGTCTACGAGCAGTACTTC
few TRBJ2-7 TRBV7-2 NA CASSFPPGSYEQYF TGTGCCAGCAGCTTCCCACCAGGATCCTACGAGCAGTACTTC
NA TRBJ2-4 TRBV6-5 TRBD1 CASSYFTPGDRGGIQYF TGTGCCAGCAGTTACTTTACTCCTGGGGACAGGGGAGGCATTCAGTACTTC
few TRBJ2-1 TRBV7-6 TRBD1 CASSDYRGRSYNEQFF TGTGCCAGCAGCGATTACAGGGGAAGGTCCTACAATGAGCAGTTCTTC
few TRBJ2-1 TRBV2 NA CASTEDWGEQFF TGTGCCAGCACCGAGGACTGGGGTGAGCAGTTCTTC
many TRBJ1-2 TRBV7-9 NA CASSFINYGYTF TGTGCCAGCAGCTTCATTAACTATGGCTACACCTTC
NA TRBJ2-3 TRBV7-9 TRBD2 CASSFAGGAGDTQYF TGTGCCAGCAGCTTCGCGGGGGGGGCTGGAGATACGCAGTATTTT
few TRBJ1-6 TRBV21-1 NA CASAPDRGSSPLHF TGTGCCAGCGCGCCGGACAGGGGGAGTTCACCCCTCCACTTT
many TRBJ2-3 TRBV4-1 TRBD2 CASSPGLAGRSTDTQYF TGCGCCAGCAGCCCGGGACTAGCGGGCCGTAGCACAGATACGCAGTATTTT
many TRBJ2-1 TRBV5-1 TRBD2 CASSPAGGHYNEQFF TGCGCCAGCAGTCCAGCGGGAGGCCACTACAATGAGCAGTTCTTC
NA TRBJ2-4 TRBV6-1 NA CASSQRVGSEAKNIQYF TGTGCCAGCAGTCAGAGAGTTGGGAGTGAGGCCAAAAACATTCAGTACTTC
few TRBJ2-1 TRBV12-3/TRBV12-4 NA CASSLPKVGARGWNEQFF TGTGCCAGCAGTCTCCCCAAGGTGGGGGCCCGTGGCTGGAATGAGCAGTTCTTC
many TRBJ1-1 TRBV20-1 NA CSARYRPNTEAFF TGCAGTGCTAGGTACAGGCCGAACACTGAAGCTTTCTTT
NA TRBJ2-1 TRBV10-1 NA CASSERGDPNEQFF TGCGCCAGCAGTGAGCGCGGGGACCCCAATGAGCAGTTCTTC
NA TRBJ1-2 TRBV6-1 NA CASATGMNYGYTF TGTGCCAGCGCTACAGGGATGAACTATGGCTACACCTTC